The clone carrying this TCR beta chain was counted at least ten times. Germline values: CDR1 MNHEY, CDR2 SMNVEV (reference sequence). V was trimmed by 7 bases and J by 9 bases, leaving 15 bases between them. The CDR3 covers 12 residues. Researchers took RNA transcripts and amplified the TCR beta CDR3 regions from them. Carried out on the TCR CDR3, a first-round RT-PCR used the HTBI primer set. TCRdb passed the multiplex PCR reads through MiXCR, listing each CDR3 protein once. The table records 350,000 or so distinct CDR3 sequences, around 20% of them present only once. The data were taken from a study of T cells in Graves' hyperthyroidism and ophthalmopathy.

The V gene is TRBV27, the J gene TRBJ2-5; D gene ambiguous. The sample comprised blood. The origin of this receptor is a woman aged 45-59 years with Graves' hyperthyroidism. CDR3: CASTGHSTPQYF. The CDR3 coding sequence is TGTGCCAGCACCGGCCATTCAACCCCCCAGTACTTC.